This T cell receptor (beta chain) was identified in a study of blood T cells in healthy people across ages. Study results and limitations: A strong correlation was found between TCR beta diversity and the percentage of naive T cells.

Trimming left V 5 bases short and J 5 bases short, with 15 bases between. CDR1 and CDR2 (germline): SGHTA, FQGNSA. The CDR3 covers 14 residues. Next came a second PCR, run for about 6 to 11 cycles, which used a sample-barcoded 5' primer along with a J-beta primer mix. One entry per CDR3 protein, called by TCRdb with MiXCR from the 5' RACE reads. In the table there are under 1 million distinct CDR3 sequences, 40% to 50% of which are singletons. Every sample gave at least 5 micrograms of total RNA when it was extracted. Regarding this clonotype: Antigen: not known.

The J gene is TRBJ1-2, the V gene TRBV7-2; D might be TRBD1 (5 bases). The origin of this receptor is a man aged 55 to 70 in good health. The material sequenced was blood. The CDR3 nucleotides read TGTGCCAGCAGCCCCCTCGGGCGGGGGTATGGCTACACCTTC. Protein product: CASSPLGRGYGYTF.